This TCR beta chain was identified in a study of T cells in narcolepsy. To note about this clone: Its antigen is unknown.

Here immunoSEQ multiplex PCR was the method, and the copy in TCRdb shows in-frame clones only, minus some. The sample yields tens of thousands of clones, 87% seen once. Findings of the study overall: Same-patient CSF and blood CD4+ T cell clonotypes included HCRT-specific and TRIB2-specific autoreactive ones.

Trimming removed 5 bases at V and 3 bases at J, with 10 bases between. In germline, CDR1 is MNHEY, CDR2 SVGAGI. This CDR3 has 13 residues. The J gene is TRBJ1-2, the V gene TRBV6-5, with D uncertain. Input material: CD45RA- memory CD4+ T cells from PBMCs. This TCR was sampled from a human donor with narcolepsy. The CDR3: CASSVGIDYGYTF. CDR3 DNA sequence: TGTGCCAGCAGTGTAGGGATTGACTATGGCTACACCTTC.